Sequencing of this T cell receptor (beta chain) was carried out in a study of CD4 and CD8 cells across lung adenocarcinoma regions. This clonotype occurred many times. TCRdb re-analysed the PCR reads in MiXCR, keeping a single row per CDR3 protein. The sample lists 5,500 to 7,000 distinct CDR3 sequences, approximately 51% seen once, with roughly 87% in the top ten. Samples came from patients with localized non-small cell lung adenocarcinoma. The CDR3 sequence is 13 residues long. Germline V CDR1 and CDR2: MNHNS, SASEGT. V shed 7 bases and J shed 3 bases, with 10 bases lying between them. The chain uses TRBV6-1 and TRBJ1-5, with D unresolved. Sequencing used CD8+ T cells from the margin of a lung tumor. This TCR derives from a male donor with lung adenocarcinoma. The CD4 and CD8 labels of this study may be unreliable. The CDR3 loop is CASTGWDNQPQHF. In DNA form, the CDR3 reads TGTGCCAGCACTGGTTGGGACAATCAGCCCCAGCATTTT.